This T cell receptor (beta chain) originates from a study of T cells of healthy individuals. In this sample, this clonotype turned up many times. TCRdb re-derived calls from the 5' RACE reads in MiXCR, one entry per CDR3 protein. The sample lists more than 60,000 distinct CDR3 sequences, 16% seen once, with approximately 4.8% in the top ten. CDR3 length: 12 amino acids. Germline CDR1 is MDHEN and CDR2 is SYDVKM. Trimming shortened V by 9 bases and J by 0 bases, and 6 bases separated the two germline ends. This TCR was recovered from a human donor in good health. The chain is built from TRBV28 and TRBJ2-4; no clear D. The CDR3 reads CASNVAKNIQYF. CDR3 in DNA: TGTGCCAGTAACGTAGCCAAAAACATTCAGTACTTC.